The sequence of this T cell receptor (beta chain) was determined in a study of control samples from healthy donors and cancer patients. Generated by immunoSEQ multiplex PCR, the TCRdb table keeps only in-frame clones and is missing some. The data contain around 94,000 clones, about 90% of them singletons. The junction had 2 bases not matched to a gene; V was cut back by 8 bases and J by 4 bases. Germline V gene data show CDR1 as SGHNT and CDR2 as YENEEA. This CDR3 has 13 amino acids. Sequencing input: blood. The origin of this receptor is a woman between 18 and 29 years old in good health. The chain links TRBV11-3 to TRBJ1-4, with 9 bases that match TRBD1. The CDR3, as DNA: TGTGCCAGCGGGGGACAGGGTAATGAAAAACTGTTTTTT. It is translated as CASGGQGNEKLFF.